This T cell receptor (beta chain) was captured in a study of blood T cell repertoires in COVID-19. CDR3 length: 14 amino acids. Losses at the gene ends were 4 bases for V and 2 bases for J; bases not matched to a gene: 0. Germline CDR1 reads SEHNR; CDR2 reads FQNEAQ (reference sequence). Clones were read by immunoSEQ multiplex PCR, and TCRdb kept only the in-frame ones, dropping some. The table shows about 200,000 clones, with approximately 86% occurring only once. This TCR came from a woman in her sixties or seventies with acute COVID-19. Sequencing was done on a sample of PBMCs or T cells enriched from blood (not recorded which). The V call is TRBV7-9, the J call TRBJ1-4; 8 bases are shared with TRBD1. CDR3 loop: CASSSGGTNEKLFF. The DNA of the CDR3 is TGTGCCAGCAGCTCAGGGGGCACTAATGAAAAACTGTTTTTT.